These 14 T cell receptor beta chains came from one sample sequenced in a study of metastatic and nonmetastatic thyroid tumors. TCRdb redid the clone calls on the PCR reads using MiXCR. The sample lists 43,000 or so clones, 15% to 20% occurring once. No patient had received any treatment before thyroid surgery. Sequenced: blood. The receptors originated from a female donor with papillary thyroid cancer or a benign thyroid nodule (not recorded which). Some clones in this sample may be carry-over from other donors' samples.

Many counts were recorded for this clone. The V and J genes are TRBV2 and TRBJ1-1, with 8 bases aligning to TRBD1. The CDR3 has 14 amino acids. Germline CDR1 SNHLY, CDR2 FYNNEI. Trimming at V came to 2 bases and at J to 3 bases, leaving 2 bases not matched to a gene. As DNA, the CDR3 is TGTGCCAGCAGTGAACAGGGGGCCTACACTGAAGCTTTCTTT. This sequence encodes CASSEQGAYTEAFF.

This clone was seen more than once but under ten times. The chain links TRBV30 to TRBJ2-7; TRBD2 matches at 14 bases. The germline gives CDR1 GTSNPN, CDR2 SVGIG (reference sequence). V gave up 3 bases and J gave up 4 bases; unmatched junction bases: 8. There are 16 residues in the CDR3. The CDR3 bases are TGTGCCTGGAGCCAAGGGACTAGCGGGAGAAAATACGAGCAGTACTTC. Its translation is CAWSQGTSGRKYEQYF.

This clone has at least ten counts. The gene calls are TRBV11-3 and TRBJ2-1; 10 bases line up with TRBD2. The J segment lost 9 bases and the V segment lost 4 bases, leaving 3 bases of the junction unmatched. This CDR3 contains 13 residues. CDR1 and CDR2 (germline): SGHNT, YENEEA. The CDR3 here is CASSSTSGIEQFF. DNA of the CDR3: TGTGCCAGCAGCTCCACTAGCGGGATTGAGCAGTTCTTC. The whole variable domain, remainder taken from reference TRBV11-3 and TRBJ2-1, is EAGVVQSPRYKIIEKKQPVAFWCNPISGHNTLYWYLQNLGQGPELLIRYENEEAVDDSQLPKDRFSAERLKGVDSTLKIQPAELGDSAVYLCASSSTSGIEQFFGPGTRLTVL.

The table lists this clone with many counts. The V call is TRBV11-2, the J call TRBJ1-3; no clear D gene. Germline V gives CDR1 SGHAT, CDR2 FQNNGV. The ends were cut back, 1 base at V and 4 bases at J, with 2 bases in the middle. This CDR3 has 12 residues. This CDR3 is CASSLGGNTIYF. The CDR3 DNA reads as TGTGCCAGCAGCTTAGGGGGAAACACCATATATTTT.

This clone was seen ten or more times. The chain recombines TRBV20-1 with TRBJ1-2; a weak D match, TRBD1 (5 bases). The CDR3 runs to 14 residues. The V and J ends lost 6 bases and 0 bases respectively, with 14 bases between them. Looked up from germline, CDR1 is DFQATT and CDR2 is SNEGSKA (reference sequence). The CDR3: CSAQGTGSNYGYTF. CDR3 coding DNA: TGCAGTGCGCAAGGGACGGGGTCTAACTATGGCTACACCTTC.

This clone was seen ten or more times. The chain couples TRBV10-3 to TRBJ1-2; 7 bases line up with TRBD1. This CDR3 contains 17 residues. The germline CDR1 and CDR2 sequences are ENHRY and SYGVKD. The trim removed 3 bases at V and 6 bases at J, leaving 16 bases unmatched. The DNA of the CDR3 is TGTGCCATCAGTGATCGGGCAGGGGGGACTATTTGGAATGGCTACACCTTC. Translated, it gives CAISDRAGGTIWNGYTF.

This clone appeared many times. The chain recombines TRBV6-1 with TRBJ1-1, with 9 bases matching TRBD1. Germline-derived CDR1 and CDR2 are MNHNS and SASEGT. The trim removed 7 bases at V and 6 bases at J, leaving 12 bases unmatched. The CDR3 loop spans 15 amino acids. CDR3 region: CASTKSQGASAEAFF. Here the CDR3 DNA reads TGTGCCAGCACTAAATCACAGGGGGCTAGCGCTGAAGCTTTCTTT.

This clone was picked up a small number of times. The chain recombines TRBV6-1 with TRBJ1-5; 7 bases align to TRBD1. Germline CDR1 is MNHNS and CDR2 is SASEGT. The CDR3 sequence is 15 residues long. V lost 0 bases and J lost 5; bases outside the gene matches: 4. CDR3 in DNA: TGTGCCAGCAGTGAAGCGCAAGGGGGCCATCAGCCCCAGCATTTT. It codes for CASSEAQGGHQPQHF.

The chain combines TRBV12-3 or TRBV12-4 with TRBJ2-2, with TRBD2 identical over 8 bases. The CDR3 runs to 16 residues. V lost 11 bases and J lost 0; bases outside the gene matches: 11. CDR3 loop: CASLSWRGANTGELFF. DNA for the CDR3: TGTGCCTCGCTGTCCTGGCGGGGGGCGAACACCGGGGAGCTGTTTTTT.

This clone was recorded many times. CDR3 residues: CASSLASRGWAFF. The DNA of the CDR3 is TGTGCCAGCAGCTTAGCAAGCAGGGGGTGGGCTTTCTTT. V usage is TRBV7-9 and J usage is TRBJ1-1, with 7 bases fitting TRBD1. Per the germline V gene, CDR1 is SEHNR and CDR2 is FQNEAQ (reference sequence). With 0 bases clipped from V and 11 bases from J, the junction kept 6 bases outside the gene matches. The CDR3 runs to 13 residues.

This clone was counted many times. This rearrangement joins TRBV20-1 to TRBJ2-3, with D unresolved. From germline, CDR1 is DFQATT and CDR2 SNEGSKA (reference sequence). Between the trimmed V and J ends, which lost 1 base and 5 bases, there was a span of 16 bases. The CDR3 consists of 15 residues. The CDR3 DNA reads TGCAGTGCTAGAGGGACCGGTGGGTCGATAGATACGCAGTATTTT. This translates into CSARGTGGSIDTQYF.

This clone came up many times. The chain couples TRBV20-1 to TRBJ2-1; D is ambiguous. The CDR3 runs to 14 residues. Deletions cut 6 bases from V and 0 bases from J, with 12 bases between. The V gene's germline CDR1 is DFQATT and CDR2 SNEGSKA (reference sequence). This chain's CDR3 is CSAASWSSYNEQFF. DNA of the CDR3: TGCAGTGCCGCATCATGGAGCTCCTACAATGAGCAGTTCTTC.

This clone has a handful of counts. One junction end disagrees with the germline gene, perhaps due to a read error. This chain uses TRBV2 with TRBJ2-7; 8 bases are shared with TRBD2. CDR1 and CDR2 from the germline V gene are SNHLY and FYNNEI. The CDR3 length is 14 residues. For the CDR3, the DNA is TGTGTCAGCACCAGGACGGCGGGGGGCCACGAGCAGTACTTC. Protein sequence: CVSTRTAGGHEQYF.

This chain connects TRBV6-1 to TRBJ2-5, with 8 positions matching TRBD2. Germline CDR1 reads MNHNS; CDR2 reads SASEGT. After removal of 5 bases from V and 2 bases from J, the junction contained 7 bases not matched to a gene. The CDR3 has 15 amino acids. The CDR3 nucleotides are TGTGCCAGCAGTCTCCGACTAGCGTATCAAGAGACCCAGTACTTC. Translation gives CASSLRLAYQETQYF.